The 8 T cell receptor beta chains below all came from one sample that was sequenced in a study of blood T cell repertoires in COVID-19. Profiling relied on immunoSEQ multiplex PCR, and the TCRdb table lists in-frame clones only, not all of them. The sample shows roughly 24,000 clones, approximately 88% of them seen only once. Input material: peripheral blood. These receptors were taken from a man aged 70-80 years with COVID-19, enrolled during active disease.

The CDR3 loop reads CASNWGPQNIQYF. In DNA form, the CDR3 reads TGTGCCAGCAACTGGGGGCCCCAAAACATTCAGTACTTC. V usage is TRBV12-3 or TRBV12-4 and J usage is TRBJ2-4, with D tentatively TRBD1 (6 bases). This CDR3 has 13 amino acids. The V and J ends lost 7 bases and 5 bases respectively, with 12 bases between them.

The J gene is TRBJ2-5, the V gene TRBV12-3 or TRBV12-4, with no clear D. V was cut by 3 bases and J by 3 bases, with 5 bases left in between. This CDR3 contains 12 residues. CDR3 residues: CASSFGEETQYF. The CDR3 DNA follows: TGTGCCAGCAGTTTTGGAGAAGAGACCCAGTACTTC.

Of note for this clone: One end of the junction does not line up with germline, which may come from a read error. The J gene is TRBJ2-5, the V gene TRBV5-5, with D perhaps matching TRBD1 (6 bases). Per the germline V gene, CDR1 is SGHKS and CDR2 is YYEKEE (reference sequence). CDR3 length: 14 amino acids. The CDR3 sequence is CASRLVDRQETQYF. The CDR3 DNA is TGTGCCAGCCGCTTGGTGGACAGACAAGAGACCCAGTACTTC.

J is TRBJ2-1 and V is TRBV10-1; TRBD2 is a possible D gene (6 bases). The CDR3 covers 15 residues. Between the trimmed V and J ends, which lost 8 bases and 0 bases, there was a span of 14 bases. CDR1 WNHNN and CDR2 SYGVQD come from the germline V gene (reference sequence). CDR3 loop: CASPPRGSSYNEQFF. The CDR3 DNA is TGCGCCAGCCCCCCCCGGGGGAGCTCCTACAATGAGCAGTTCTTC.

The CDR3 protein is CASSLAGAVLLGETQYF. In DNA form, the CDR3 reads TGTGCCAGCAGCTTAGCGGGGGCAGTACTTCTCGGGGAGACCCAGTACTTC. The chain employs TRBV7-6 and TRBJ2-5, with a tentative D call TRBD1 (6 bases). This CDR3 region has 17 residues. Trimming stripped 0 bases from V and 5 bases from J, with 19 bases between. CDR1 SGHVS and CDR2 FNYEAQ come from the germline V gene. Full variable domain (rest looked up from reference TRBV7-6 and TRBJ2-5): GAGVSQSPRYKVTKRGQDVALRCDPISGHVSLYWYRQALGQGPEFLTYFNYEAQQDKSGLPNDRFSAERPEGSISTLTIQRTEQRDSAMYRCASSLAGAVLLGETQYFGPGTRLLVL.

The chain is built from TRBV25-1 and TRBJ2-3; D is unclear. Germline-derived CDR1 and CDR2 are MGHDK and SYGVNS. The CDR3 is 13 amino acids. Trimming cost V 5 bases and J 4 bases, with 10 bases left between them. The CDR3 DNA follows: TGTGCCAGCAGTTATGGTCCGGCAGATACGCAGTATTTT. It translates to CASSYGPADTQYF. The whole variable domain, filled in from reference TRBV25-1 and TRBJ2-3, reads EADIYQTPRYLVIGTGKKITLECSQTMGHDKMYWYQQDPGMELHLIHYSYGVNSTEKGDLSSESTVSRIRTEHFPLTLESARPSHTSQYLCASSYGPADTQYFGPGTRLTVL.

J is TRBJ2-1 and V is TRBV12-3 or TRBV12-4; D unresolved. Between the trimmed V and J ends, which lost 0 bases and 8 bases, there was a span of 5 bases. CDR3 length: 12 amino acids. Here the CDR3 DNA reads TGTGCCAGCAGTTTAGCCTGGCATGAGCAGTTCTTC. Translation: CASSLAWHEQFF.

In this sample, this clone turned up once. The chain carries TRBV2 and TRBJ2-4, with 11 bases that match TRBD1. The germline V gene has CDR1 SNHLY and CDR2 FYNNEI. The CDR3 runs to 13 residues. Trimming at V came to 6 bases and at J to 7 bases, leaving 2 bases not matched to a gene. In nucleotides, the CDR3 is TGTGCCAGCAGGGGGACAGGGGGTAACATTCAGTACTTC. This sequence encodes CASRGTGGNIQYF.